Shown below are 18 T cell receptor beta chains from a single sample sequenced in a study of blood T cell repertoires in COVID-19. Sequencing used immunoSEQ multiplex PCR; TCRdb keeps in-frame clones, though not all of them. Of around 170,000 clones listed, around nine tenths are singletons. Sequences were obtained from peripheral blood. All receptors derive from a man aged 45-60 years with acute or convalescent COVID-19.

This chain uses TRBV9 with TRBJ2-7; 9 bases match TRBD1. The CDR3 has 17 amino acids. Germline V lookup: CDR1 SGDLS, CDR2 YYNGEE. V gave up 3 bases and J gave up 1 base; unmatched junction bases: 11. DNA of the CDR3: TGTGCCAGCAGCGCCCTCAGAGACAGGGGGAGTTCCTACGAGCAGTACTTC. Translated, it gives CASSALRDRGSSYEQYF.

The chain couples TRBV5-1 to TRBJ2-1; TRBD2 agrees at 7 bases. Germline-derived CDR1 and CDR2 are SGHRS and YFSETQ. V shed 7 bases and J 4 bases; nucleotides not matched to a gene: 11. CDR3 size: 15 residues. The CDR3 DNA sequence: TGCGCCAGCCGATTCGGGGACGGGAGGTACAATGAGCAGTTCTTC. It specifies CASRFGDGRYNEQFF.

This clone has just a few counts. The chain uses TRBV14 and TRBJ2-1; tentatively, D is TRBD1 (5 bases). Germline assignment: CDR1 SGHDN and CDR2 FVKESK. This CDR3 is 16 amino acids long. V was pared by 1 base and J by 4 bases, with 14 bases between. CDR3: CASSQGNVNRYNEQFF. The CDR3 DNA reads TGTGCCAGCAGCCAAGGCAACGTCAACAGGTACAATGAGCAGTTCTTC.

V is TRBV27 and J is TRBJ2-5; perhaps TRBD2 as D (6 bases). Trimming cost V 5 bases and J 5 bases, with 18 bases left between them. Germline lookup yields CDR1 MNHEY and CDR2 SMNVEV (reference sequence). This CDR3 contains 15 residues. In nucleotides, the CDR3 is TGTGCCAGCAGTCCCGGGACTTGGGCGGGGGAGACCCAGTACTTC. Its translation: CASSPGTWAGETQYF.

This clone was detected once. The rearrangement uses TRBV6-5 and TRBJ1-2; D gene ambiguous. The V and J ends lost 6 bases and 2 bases respectively, with 4 bases between them. The CDR3 is 11 amino acids. From germline, CDR1 is MNHEY and CDR2 SVGAGI. CDR3 in amino acids: CASSGNYGYTF. CDR3 DNA sequence: TGTGCCAGCAGCGGGAACTATGGCTACACCTTC.

The rearrangement joins TRBV4-2 to TRBJ2-2, with 8 bases fitting TRBD1. Trimming at V came to 3 bases and at J to 7 bases, leaving 13 bases not matched to a gene. The CDR3 spans 17 residues. From germline, CDR1 is LGHNA and CDR2 YNFKEQ. This CDR3 reads CASSQSTGEAGFGELFF. CDR3 nucleotide sequence: TGTGCCAGCAGCCAGTCGACAGGGGAAGCCGGCTTCGGGGAGCTGTTTTTT.

The V call is TRBV19, the J call TRBJ1-2; the D gene is possibly TRBD1 (5 bases). The V and J ends lost 10 bases and 2 bases respectively, with 14 bases between them. This CDR3 spans 13 amino acids. CDR1 is LNHDA and CDR2 is SQIVND in the germline V gene (reference sequence). The CDR3 loop is CATTGARNYGYTF. CDR3 DNA sequence: TGTGCCACGACTGGGGCCAGAAACTATGGCTACACCTTC. The variable domain in full, with the rest retrieved from reference TRBV19 and TRBJ1-2, is DGGITQSPKYLFRKEGQNVTLSCEQNLNHDAMYWYRQDPGQGLRLIYYSQIVNDFQKGDIAEGYSVSREKKESFPLTVTSAQKNPTAFYLCATTGARNYGYTFGSGTRLTVV.

CDR3 in amino acids: CASSRDRTNEKLFF. For the CDR3, the DNA is TGTGCCAGCAGTCGGGACAGAACTAATGAAAAACTGTTTTTT. The chain has TRBV6-5 and TRBJ1-4; 7 bases line up with TRBD1. Germline values: CDR1 MNHEY, CDR2 SVGAGI. V gave up 5 bases and J gave up 1 base; unmatched junction bases: 1. The CDR3 loop spans 14 amino acids.

The chain combines TRBV19 with TRBJ2-2, with TRBD2 matching 8 bases. Germline CDR1 is LNHDA and CDR2 is SQIVND (reference sequence). The CDR3 sequence is 15 residues long. V dropped 4 bases and J dropped 4; count of bases not matched to a gene: 5. The CDR3 loop reads CASSTLAGGTGELFF. CDR3 DNA: TGTGCCAGTAGTACCCTCGCGGGAGGCACCGGGGAGCTGTTTTTT.

The gene calls are TRBV9 and TRBJ2-5, with D possibly being TRBD2 (5 bases). V was trimmed by 0 bases and J by 1 base, leaving 10 bases between them. The CDR3 length is 15 residues. CDR1 SGDLS and CDR2 YYNGEE come from the germline V gene. The CDR3 sequence: CASSVDPGIQETQYF. CDR3 sequence (DNA): TGTGCCAGCAGCGTAGATCCGGGGATCCAAGAGACCCAGTACTTC.

The table lists this clone with a count of one. The J gene is TRBJ1-5, the V gene TRBV10-3; D not resolved. Trimming left V 7 bases short and J 3 bases short, with 10 bases between. CDR1 and CDR2 (germline): ENHRY, SYGVKD. CDR3 length equals 13 residues. The CDR3 DNA follows: TGTGCCATCAAAGAGAACTACAATCAGCCCCAGCATTTT. Translated, it gives CAIKENYNQPQHF.

This sequence joins TRBV9 and TRBJ1-5; unclear D gene. There are 14 residues in the CDR3. CDR1 is SGDLS and CDR2 is YYNGEE in the germline V gene. V was cut by 0 bases and J by 7 bases, with 11 bases left in between. The CDR3 nucleotides read TGTGCCAGCAGCGTAGAGGGAGTAAGGCAGCCCCAGCATTTT. As protein: CASSVEGVRQPQHF.

The chain is built from TRBV2 and TRBJ2-2, with 9 bases lining up with TRBD1. V lost 4 bases and J lost 7; bases outside the gene matches: 10. The germline CDR1 and CDR2 sequences are SNHLY and FYNNEI. This CDR3 has 16 residues. CDR3 bases: TGTGCCAGCAGTGGGACCGGGACAGGGACCCACGGGGAGCTGTTTTTT. Translation gives CASSGTGTGTHGELFF.

This rearrangement joins TRBV7-8 to TRBJ2-1; 14 bases align to TRBD2. Germline loops: CDR1 SGHVS, CDR2 FQNEAQ. Trimming at V came to 5 bases and at J to 0 bases, leaving 12 bases not matched to a gene. This CDR3 is 20 amino acids long. In nucleotides, the CDR3 is TGTGCCAGCAGCCACCGACTAGCGGGGGGGCAAGCCCCCTCCTACAATGAGCAGTTCTTC. Its protein is CASSHRLAGGQAPSYNEQFF.

In this sample, this clone turned up once. CDR3 in amino acids: CASKGSSYEQYF. CDR3 in DNA: TGTGCCAGCAAAGGGAGCTCCTACGAGCAGTACTTC. The chain combines TRBV28 with TRBJ2-7; D perhaps matches TRBD2 (5 bases). The CDR3 spans 12 residues. Germline values: CDR1 MDHEN, CDR2 SYDVKM. V lost 7 bases to trimming and J lost 0 bases, with 7 bases between them. The variable domain in full, completed from reference TRBV28 and TRBJ2-7, reads DVKVTQSSRYLVKRTGEKVFLECVQDMDHENMFWYRQDPGLGLRLIYFSYDVKMKEKGDIPEGYSVSREKKERFSLILESASTNQTSMYLCASKGSSYEQYFGPGTRLTVT.

J is TRBJ2-3 and V is TRBV28, with TRBD1 identical over 12 bases. This CDR3 is 18 amino acids long. J lost 3 bases, V lost 1 base, and 8 bases had no gene match. CDR1 MDHEN and CDR2 SYDVKM come from the germline V gene. CDR3 coding DNA: TGTGCCAGCAGTTTATCCCACGGGACAGGGGGCCGTACAGATACGCAGTATTTT. It encodes CASSLSHGTGGRTDTQYF.

The chain recombines TRBV10-3 with TRBJ1-1, with D unresolved. The CDR3 spans 13 residues. Germline CDR1 and CDR2: ENHRY and SYGVKD. V dropped 5 bases and J dropped 1 base, with 8 bases sitting between them. The CDR3 DNA is TGTGCCATCAGTCCCGCAGGGAACACTGAAGCTTTCTTT. Amino acid sequence: CAISPAGNTEAFF.

The chain recombines TRBV2 with TRBJ2-5, with D maybe TRBD2 (7 bases). The CDR3 length is 15 residues. The germline gives CDR1 SNHLY, CDR2 FYNNEI. V was cut by 7 bases and J by 1 base, with 16 bases left in between. DNA of the CDR3: TGTGCCAGCACTCAACTAGGGGGGGGCCAAGAGACCCAGTACTTC. Translated, it gives CASTQLGGGQETQYF.